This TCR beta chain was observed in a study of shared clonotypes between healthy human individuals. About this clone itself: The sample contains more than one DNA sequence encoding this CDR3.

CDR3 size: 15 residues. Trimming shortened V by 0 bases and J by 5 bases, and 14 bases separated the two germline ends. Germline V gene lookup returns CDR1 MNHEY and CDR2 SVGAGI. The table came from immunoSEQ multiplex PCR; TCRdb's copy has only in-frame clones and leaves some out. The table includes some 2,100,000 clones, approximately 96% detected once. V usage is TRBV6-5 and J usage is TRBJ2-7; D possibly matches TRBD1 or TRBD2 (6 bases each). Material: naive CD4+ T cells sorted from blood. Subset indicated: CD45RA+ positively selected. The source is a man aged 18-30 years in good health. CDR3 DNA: TGTGCCAGCAGTTACTCGATAGGGGGGCCGGACGAGCAGTACTTC. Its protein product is CASSYSIGGPDEQYF.